This entry lists 30 T cell receptor beta chains sequenced from one sample in a study of immune heterogeneity within non-small cell lung tumors. With 32 V and 13 J primers, multiplex PCR amplified the TCR beta CDR3. TCRdb reanalysed the multiplex PCR reads using MiXCR and keeps one entry per CDR3 protein. This sample has tens of thousands of distinct CDR3 sequences, with 25% to 30% found just once. Genomic DNA extracted from bulk tumor tissue served as template. A total of around 660 ng was used per sample. The authors collected several far-apart biopsies from each primary tumor during surgery. Patients had untreated, newly diagnosed non-small cell lung cancer and underwent curative surgery. Sequencing was done on a sample of lung tumor tissue. The source is a man in his forties or fifties with non-small cell lung cancer.

At least ten counts were recorded for this clonotype. It is unclear where the CDR3 begins or ends on the DNA, so no DNA is shown, and the CDR3 is as TCRdb lists it. V is TRBV27 and J is TRBJ2-2; the table assigns TRBD2, which was not confirmed against the DNA. Germline V gene sequence: CDR1 MNHEY, CDR2 SMNVEV (reference sequence). The CDR3 spans 17 residues, counting both ends. The CDR3 reads CASSLNPATVAGGSVLF.

This clonotype was observed many times. The chain couples TRBV20-1 to TRBJ1-2; D ambiguous. Trimming cost V 6 bases and J 6 bases, with 11 bases left between them. The CDR3 loop spans 11 amino acids. Germline CDR1 and CDR2: DFQATT and SNEGSKA (reference sequence). The CDR3 here is CSAPRADGYTF. The CDR3 region has the DNA TGCAGTGCCCCTAGAGCCGATGGCTACACCTTC.

This clonotype was counted only a few times. The V call is TRBV5-1, the J call TRBJ2-2; 8 bases align to TRBD1. V gave up 5 bases and J gave up 3 bases; unmatched junction bases: 3. CDR1 and CDR2 (germline): SGHRS, YFSETQ. The CDR3 runs to 14 residues. The CDR3 DNA reads TGCGCCAGCAGGGGACAGGATTACACCGGGGAGCTGTTTTTT. Its protein is CASRGQDYTGELFF.

This clonotype was counted at least ten times. This chain connects TRBV19 to TRBJ2-1; 11 bases map to TRBD2. This CDR3 spans 16 amino acids. V lost 4 bases to trimming and J lost 10 bases; unmatched junction nucleotides: 12. The germline V gene has CDR1 LNHDA and CDR2 SQIVND (reference sequence). CDR3 protein: CASSRKTSGKVGEQFF. DNA for the CDR3: TGTGCCAGTAGTAGGAAGACTAGCGGGAAGGTAGGCGAGCAGTTCTTC.

With regard to this clonotype: This may arise from a read error, as a much more abundant clone is one base away. The gene calls are TRBV15 and TRBJ1-2; possible D gene TRBD1, 5 bases. The V end lost 4 bases, the J end lost 4 bases, and 16 bases lay between the germline ends. This CDR3 has 15 amino acids. The V gene's germline CDR1 is LNHNV and CDR2 YYDKDF (reference sequence). CDR3: CATSIAGGGSYGYTF. The CDR3, as DNA: TGTGCCACCAGCATAGCGGGGGGAGGATCCTATGGCTACACCTTC.

V gene TRBV7-2 combines with J gene TRBJ2-1, with 7 bases lining up with TRBD1. This CDR3 has 17 residues. J lost 0 bases, V lost 5 bases, and 10 bases had no gene match. The germline CDR1 and CDR2 sequences are SGHTA and FQGNSA. CDR3 bases: TGTGCCAGCAGCATTAGAGGGGGACAGAACTCCTACAATGAGCAGTTCTTC. Translating gives CASSIRGGQNSYNEQFF.

The chain employs TRBV19 and TRBJ2-1; TRBD2 aligns across 7 bases. The CDR3 is 15 residues long. CDR1 is LNHDA, CDR2 SQIVND, per germline (reference sequence). The V segment lost 6 bases and the J segment 5 bases; nucleotides outside the gene matches: 10. CDR3 nucleotides: TGTGCCAGTAGCCCCGGGAGGACCCTTAACAATGAGCAGTTCTTC. As protein: CASSPGRTLNNEQFF.

The chain recombines TRBV6-2 or TRBV6-3 with TRBJ2-3, with D unclear. Trimming removed 2 bases from V and 10 bases from J, with 7 bases in between. The CDR3 is made up of 11 amino acids. The germline CDR1 and CDR2 sequences are MNHEY and SVGEGT. As DNA, the CDR3 is TGTGCCAGCAGTTACGACAAGTCGCAGTATTTT. Encoded protein: CASSYDKSQYF.

The J gene is TRBJ1-1, the V gene TRBV7-3, with D uncertain. Germline CDR1 is SGHTA and CDR2 is FQGTGA. This CDR3 contains 14 residues. V was clipped by 5 bases and J by 4 bases, with 14 bases between them. The CDR3 spells CASSPFSTFTEAFF. In DNA form, the CDR3 reads TGTGCCAGCAGCCCGTTCTCGACGTTCACTGAAGCTTTCTTT.

This clonotype was observed at least ten times. This chain joins TRBV3-1 and TRBJ1-3; D call uncertain. There are 12 residues in the CDR3. Germline V gene lookup returns CDR1 LGHDT and CDR2 YNNKEL (reference sequence). Trimming took 6 bases from V and 1 from J, leaving 4 bases between them. The CDR3 loop is CASSRSGNTIYF. CDR3 nucleotide sequence: TGTGCCAGCAGTCGTTCTGGAAACACCATATATTTT.

For the CDR3, the DNA is TGTGCCAGGAGAGAGCCCTACCGGGAAGAGACCCAGTACTTC. Translating it yields CARREPYREETQYF. The rearrangement joins TRBV6-1 to TRBJ2-5; D remains unclear. Germline loops: CDR1 MNHNS, CDR2 SASEGT. This CDR3 is 14 amino acids long. Trimming stripped 9 bases from V and 3 bases from J, with 17 bases between.

This clonotype was seen only a few times. The chain has TRBV7-3 and TRBJ2-1; D unclear. CDR3 length equals 13 residues. Germline CDR1 and CDR2: SGHTA and FQGTGA. V was clipped by 2 bases and J by 6 bases, with 8 bases between them. CDR3 protein: CASSLDQVNEQFF. The CDR3 nucleotides are TGTGCCAGCAGCTTAGATCAGGTCAATGAGCAGTTCTTC.

The rearrangement links TRBV5-5 to TRBJ1-2; tentatively, D is TRBD1 (5 bases). The CDR3 totals 16 residues. Per the germline V gene, CDR1 is SGHKS and CDR2 is YYEKEE (reference sequence). Trimming shortened V by 4 bases and J by 5 bases, and 21 bases separated the two germline ends. Written as DNA, the CDR3 is TGTGCCAGCAGCGGGACTTCCTACAGCTCCTCATATGGCTACACCTTC. This encodes CASSGTSYSSSYGYTF.

DNA for the CDR3: TGTGCCAGCACCTTCGACCGTGCATACGAGCAGTACTTC. Protein product: CASTFDRAYEQYF. The chain joins TRBV5-4 to TRBJ2-7, with D unresolved. V lost 6 bases, J lost 4 bases, and 14 bases lay in between. From germline, CDR1 is SGHNT and CDR2 YYREEE (reference sequence). The CDR3 runs to 13 residues.

This clonotype was recorded many times. The chain couples TRBV5-1 to TRBJ1-3; the D is unclear. Trimming shortened V by 0 bases and J by 1 base, and 5 bases separated the two germline ends. This CDR3 comprises 14 residues. Germline values: CDR1 SGHRS, CDR2 YFSETQ. The CDR3 protein is CASSLVGSGNTIYF. The CDR3 nucleotides read TGCGCCAGCAGCTTGGTGGGGTCTGGAAACACCATATATTTT.

This clonotype was observed a few times. Sequence at one end of the junction differs from germline and may be a read error. The chain uses TRBV7-3 and TRBJ2-1, with 10 bases fitting TRBD2. This CDR3 is built from 16 residues. From germline, CDR1 is SGHTA and CDR2 FQGTGA. This CDR3 reads CASSFLAGVGYNEQFF. The CDR3 DNA follows: TGTGCCAGTAGCTTCCTAGCGGGAGTAGGGTACAATGAGCAGTTCTTC.

The chain combines TRBV5-5 with TRBJ2-7; the D gene is possibly TRBD2 (5 bases). Germline-derived CDR1 and CDR2 are SGHKS and YYEKEE (reference sequence). Between the trimmed V and J ends, which lost 10 bases and 0 bases, there was a span of 8 bases. CDR3 size: 11 residues. Here the CDR3 DNA reads TGTGCCGGACTTAACTCCTACGAGCAGTACTTC. Amino acid sequence: CAGLNSYEQYF.

By proportion, this clonotype is medium-sized. The chain has TRBV6-1 and TRBJ1-5; 9 bases agree with TRBD1. Germline values: CDR1 MNHNS, CDR2 SASEGT. The ends lost 6 bases at V and 0 bases at J; junction bases unmatched: 6. The CDR3 is made up of 16 amino acids. CDR3 protein: CASRPGQGSSNQPQHF. In DNA, the CDR3 is TGTGCCAGCAGACCCGGACAGGGGAGTAGCAATCAGCCCCAGCATTTT.

With regard to this clonotype: Since the CDR3 does not end with the conserved phenylalanine or tryptophan, this likely comes from a read error. The V and J genes are TRBV2 and TRBJ1-3, with TRBD1 matching over 7 bases. V gave up 8 bases and J gave up 4 bases; unmatched junction bases: 5. The germline V gene encodes CDR1 SNHLY and CDR2 FYNNEI. CDR3 length: 13 residues. As DNA, the CDR3 is TGTGCCAGCCTAGACAGGGCCGGAAACACCATATATATT. Residues: CASLDRAGNTIYI.

With regard to this clonotype: A much larger clone differs from this one at a single base, so this may be a read error. Because the CDR3 is missing its conserved closing phenylalanine or tryptophan, this is likely a read error. This chain joins TRBV25-1 and TRBJ2-3; 8 bases fit TRBD2. Germline CDR1 and CDR2: MGHDK and SYGVNS. This CDR3 comprises 16 residues. Trimming at V came to 3 bases and at J to 3 bases, leaving 8 bases not matched to a gene. The CDR3 bases are TGTGCCAGCAGTGACGAAGCGGGAGAGGGTACAGATACGCAGTATCTT. This codes for CASSDEAGEGTDTQYL.

This clonotype was found many times. The V call is TRBV7-8, the J call TRBJ1-2; 12 bases are a match to TRBD1. After removal of 1 base from V and 4 bases from J, the junction contained 7 bases not matched to a gene. Per germline, CDR1 SGHVS and CDR2 FQNEAQ. The CDR3 has 17 amino acids. The CDR3 DNA is TGTGCCAGCAGCTTAGGGGGGACAGGGGGCGGCGTCTATGGCTACACCTTC. Translation gives CASSLGGTGGGVYGYTF.

This clonotype was observed many times. This chain connects TRBV27 to TRBJ2-1; 13 positions agree with TRBD2. The junction had 10 bases not matched to a gene; V was cut back by 6 bases and J by 5 bases. This CDR3 has 17 residues. Germline values: CDR1 MNHEY, CDR2 SMNVEV (reference sequence). CDR3 DNA: TGTGCCAGCAGCCTTATAGAGGGACTAGCGGGGAACAATGAGCAGTTCTTC. It codes for CASSLIEGLAGNNEQFF.

For this clonotype: A read error is possible here, since a much larger clone lies one base away. CDR3 amino acids: CASSFRDSGRKNYGYTF. Written as DNA, the CDR3 is TGTGCCAGCAGTTTCCGGGACTCTGGGAGGAAGAACTATGGCTACACCTTC. The chain combines TRBV27 with TRBJ1-2, with D maybe TRBD1 (5 bases). The germline V gene has CDR1 MNHEY and CDR2 SMNVEV (reference sequence). The germline V and J ends were trimmed by 3 bases and 2 bases, with 19 bases remaining between them. The CDR3 has 17 amino acids.

This clonotype was counted a few times. The chain is built from TRBV3-1 and TRBJ1-6; perhaps TRBD1 as D (5 bases). Trimming cost V 4 bases and J 9 bases, with 13 bases left between them. The length of the CDR3 is 14 residues. The germline V gene has CDR1 LGHDT and CDR2 YNNKEL (reference sequence). The CDR3 here is CASSLDGGGSPLHF. DNA of the CDR3: TGTGCCAGCAGCCTCGACGGGGGTGGTTCACCCCTCCACTTT.

The CDR3 coding sequence is TGTGCCAGCTCACCACGCGTCGGAAACTCTGGAAACACCATATATTTT. Translation: CASSPRVGNSGNTIYF. The chain uses TRBV18 and TRBJ1-3; D is uncertain. Germline V lookup: CDR1 KGHSH, CDR2 LQKENI. The CDR3 has 16 residues. The V end lost 1 base, the J end lost 0 bases, and 10 bases lay between the germline ends.

For this clonotype: This may stem from a read error, because a much larger clone lies one nucleotide away. This chain uses TRBV19 with TRBJ1-5; D is unclear. This CDR3 region has 14 residues. CDR1 is LNHDA, CDR2 SQIVND, per germline (reference sequence). The CDR3 DNA reads TGTGCCATTAGTATGGCGGGGTACACTCAGCCCCAGCATTTT. Its protein product is CAISMAGYTQPQHF. Drawing the rest from reference TRBV19 and TRBJ1-5, the complete variable domain is DGGITQSPKYLFRKEGQNVTLSCEQNLNHDAMYWYRQDPGQGLRLIYYSQIVNDFQKGDIAEGYSVSREKKESFPLTVTSAQKNPTAFYLCAISMAGYTQPQHFGDGTRLSIL.

This clonotype was seen at least ten times. The chain carries TRBV28 and TRBJ1-2; D ambiguous. This CDR3 region has 14 residues. Trimming shortened V by 5 bases and J by 4 bases, and 14 bases separated the two germline ends. Germline V lookup: CDR1 MDHEN, CDR2 SYDVKM. CDR3 bases: TGTGCCAGCAGTATGGCCACTCCAGCCTATGGCTACACCTTC. This codes for CASSMATPAYGYTF.

Worth noting for this clonotype: Being one base from a much bigger clone, this may be a read error. The chain uses TRBV7-6 and TRBJ2-7, with D maybe TRBD2 (6 bases). Trimming removed 4 bases at V and 4 bases at J, with 14 bases between. Germline V CDR1 and CDR2: SGHVS, FNYEAQ. The CDR3 has 14 amino acids. The DNA for the CDR3 is TGTGCCAGCAGCTCGGCGACGGAGGGGTACGAGCAGTACTTC. Translation gives CASSSATEGYEQYF. The whole variable domain, remainder taken from reference TRBV7-6 and TRBJ2-7, is GAGVSQSPRYKVTKRGQDVALRCDPISGHVSLYWYRQALGQGPEFLTYFNYEAQQDKSGLPNDRFSAERPEGSISTLTIQRTEQRDSAMYRCASSSATEGYEQYFGPGTRLTVT.

Points on this clonotype: This could be a read error, since a much larger clone is one nucleotide away. The V gene is TRBV27, the J gene TRBJ1-5; D is unresolved. Germline V gene lookup returns CDR1 MNHEY and CDR2 SMNVEV (reference sequence). This CDR3 is built from 13 residues. The CDR3 coding sequence is TGTGCCAGCAGTTTTCAAAGCAATGAGCCCCAGCATTTT. Amino acid sequence: CASSFQSNEPQHF.

This clonotype was seen only a few times. The J gene is TRBJ1-1, the V gene TRBV6-1; D is possibly TRBD1 (5 bases). Looked up from germline, CDR1 is MNHNS and CDR2 is SASEGT. The germline V and J ends were trimmed by 7 bases and 4 bases, with 16 bases remaining between them. This CDR3 has 14 amino acids. The CDR3 loop is CASNEWGAGTEAFF. The CDR3 DNA sequence: TGTGCCAGCAATGAGTGGGGCGCCGGCACTGAAGCTTTCTTT.